Below, 29 T cell receptor beta chains from the same sample are listed, as sequenced in a study of shared T cell receptors in the human thymus. Generated by immunoSEQ multiplex PCR, the TCRdb table keeps only in-frame clones and is missing some. The top ten hold 0.008% to 0.011% of the sample, which has roughly 710,000 clones, 80% to 90% seen once. This sample was also put to use in a study of human thymus T cells.

Sequenced sample: thymocytes. These receptors were taken from a girl less than two years old with a congenital heart defect.

This CDR3 reads CASSHQRASARLAHKIGQFF. CDR3 nucleotides: TGCGCCAGCAGCCATCAGCGGGCTAGCGCCCGATTAGCCCACAAAATAGGGCAGTTCTTC. V gene TRBV4-1 combines with J gene TRBJ2-1, with a weak D call TRBD2 (6 bases). This CDR3 spans 20 amino acids. Per the germline V gene, CDR1 is MGHRA and CDR2 is YSYEKL. V shed 3 bases and J shed 12 bases, with 36 bases lying between them.

In this sample, this clone turned up once. The genes are TRBV23-1 and TRBJ2-3, with 12 bases matching TRBD2. TRBV23-1 is reported as an ORF; its role is uncertain. With 6 bases clipped from V and 1 base from J, the junction kept 17 bases outside the gene matches. This CDR3 has 20 residues. CDR3 bases: TGCGCCAGCAGATTCTACCGGTTACTAGCGGGGGGTCCTTGCACAGATACGCAGTATTTT. Translating it yields CASRFYRLLAGGPCTDTQYF.

The chain uses TRBV5-1 and TRBJ1-2; 7 nucleotides align to TRBD1. The CDR3 spans 15 residues. V shed 4 bases, J shed 6 bases, and the junction held 12 bases outside the gene matches. Germline CDR1 SGHRS, CDR2 YFSETQ. The CDR3 coding sequence is TGCGCCAGCAGCCCGGACCTCAGGGGGGCAAATGGCTACACCTTC. Its protein product is CASSPDLRGANGYTF.

The chain is built from TRBV29-1 and TRBJ2-5, with D perhaps matching TRBD2 (5 bases). In germline, CDR1 is SQVTM, CDR2 ANQGSEA. The CDR3 runs 18 residues. The V gene lost 4 bases and the J gene lost 4 bases, with 28 bases spanning the gap. The CDR3 region has the DNA TGCAGCGTTGGGGGAACCCCAGCGGCCGATGGGAATCGAGAGACCCAGTACTTC. Translation: CSVGGTPAADGNRETQYF.

The chain combines TRBV14 with TRBJ2-3, with D maybe TRBD1 (6 bases). Between the trimmed V and J ends, which lost 1 base and 1 base, there was a span of 18 bases. The CDR3 is 18 amino acids. Germline V gives CDR1 SGHDN, CDR2 FVKESK. CDR3 amino acids: CASSQGRTDPKCTDTQYF. CDR3 coding DNA: TGTGCCAGCAGCCAAGGTCGGACAGATCCGAAATGCACAGATACGCAGTATTTT. Full variable domain (rest looked up from reference TRBV14 and TRBJ2-3): EAGVTQFPSHSVIEKGQTVTLRCDPISGHDNLYWYRRVMGKEIKFLLHFVKESKQDESGMPNNRFLAERTGGTYSTLKVQPAELEDSGVYFCASSQGRTDPKCTDTQYFGPGTRLTVL.

V usage is TRBV14 and J usage is TRBJ2-5; 13 positions match TRBD2. This CDR3 comprises 21 residues. CDR1 and CDR2 from the germline V gene are SGHDN and FVKESK. Trimming removed 4 bases from V and 1 base from J; junction bases left unmatched: 18. Here the CDR3 reads CASSPRTDKTSGGSPQETQYF. The DNA for the CDR3 is TGTGCCAGCAGCCCGCGAACCGACAAGACTAGCGGGGGGTCACCCCAAGAGACCCAGTACTTC.

The V call is TRBV4-1, the J call TRBJ2-4; 7 nucleotides align to TRBD1. The CDR3 spans 19 residues. J was trimmed by 5 bases and V by 0 bases; bases with no gene match: 16. Germline values: CDR1 MGHRA, CDR2 YSYEKL. The CDR3 bases are TGCGCCAGCAGCCAAGAGAAAGAGAGACAGGGTATTTCTGAAAACATTCAGTACTTC. Protein sequence: CASSQEKERQGISENIQYF.

The V call is TRBV6-1, the J call TRBJ1-2; a possible D gene is TRBD1 (6 bases). Germline V gene data show CDR1 as MNHNS and CDR2 as SASEGT. V gave up 6 bases and J gave up 4 bases, with 12 bases separating them. The CDR3 totals 13 residues. Written as DNA, the CDR3 is TGTGCCAGCAGCGTACAGGGTGCCTATGGCTACACCTTC. The encoded protein is CASSVQGAYGYTF.

The gene calls are TRBV7-9 and TRBJ1-2; unclear D gene. There are 13 residues in the CDR3. V was clipped by 7 bases and J by 0 bases, with 9 bases between them. The germline gives CDR1 SEHNR, CDR2 FQNEAQ (reference sequence). Here the CDR3 reads CASTPTSNYGYTF. Written as DNA, the CDR3 is TGTGCCAGCACCCCGACATCTAACTATGGCTACACCTTC.

This CDR3 reads CASSERENTEAFF. The CDR3 DNA sequence: TGTGCCAGCAGTGAAAGAGAGAACACTGAAGCTTTCTTT. The chain combines TRBV6-1 with TRBJ1-1; no definite D call. CDR1 MNHNS and CDR2 SASEGT come from the germline V gene. Trimming removed 2 bases at V and 1 base at J, with 5 bases between. CDR3 size: 13 residues.

V gene TRBV28 combines with J gene TRBJ2-5; possibly TRBD2 for D (7 bases). The CDR3 runs to 19 residues. The germline V and J ends were trimmed by 0 bases and 3 bases, with 23 bases remaining between them. Looked up from germline, CDR1 is MDHEN and CDR2 is SYDVKM. The CDR3 nucleotides are TGTGCCAGCAGTTTATGCGTAGGGGGGGATCGAGGCTCGAAAGAGACCCAGTACTTC. This gives the protein CASSLCVGGDRGSKETQYF.

This chain links TRBV9 with TRBJ1-2; 9 nucleotides align to TRBD1. This CDR3 is built from 17 residues. V was pared by 5 bases and J by 0 bases, with 11 bases of the junction left unmatched. The V gene's germline CDR1 is SGDLS and CDR2 YYNGEE. The CDR3 coding sequence is TGTGCCAGCAGGGATCCGGGACAGGGTTTGGCTAACTATGGCTACACCTTC. Its protein is CASRDPGQGLANYGYTF.

The chain recombines TRBV27 with TRBJ1-2; D possibly corresponds to TRBD1 (6 bases). Trimming left V 7 bases short and J 2 bases short, with 17 bases between. Germline CDR1 and CDR2: MNHEY and SMNVEV (reference sequence). The CDR3 length is 15 residues. CDR3 region: CASTPNRERNYGYTF. In DNA form, the CDR3 reads TGTGCCAGCACCCCAAACAGGGAGAGGAACTATGGCTACACCTTC.

The chain employs TRBV7-9 and TRBJ1-4, with D uncertain. This CDR3 is 14 amino acids long. V gave up 5 bases and J gave up 6 bases, with 13 bases separating them. Germline V gene lookup returns CDR1 SEHNR and CDR2 FQNEAQ (reference sequence). This CDR3 reads CASSPITEYEKLFF. The CDR3 DNA sequence: TGTGCCAGCAGCCCTATCACAGAGTATGAAAAACTGTTTTTT.

The chain employs TRBV10-1 and TRBJ2-2, with 10 positions matching TRBD1. V lost 10 bases, J lost 0 bases, and 11 bases stayed unmatched. CDR1 and CDR2 from the germline V gene are WNHNN and SYGVQD (reference sequence). CDR3 length equals 17 residues. This chain's CDR3 is CATSRRDRGSNTGELFF. CDR3 nucleotides: TGCGCCACATCGAGGAGGGACAGGGGATCGAACACCGGGGAGCTGTTTTTT.

This clone is a singleton in its sample. V usage is TRBV9 and J usage is TRBJ2-3; 9 nucleotides align to TRBD2. This CDR3 is built from 16 residues. V dropped 3 bases and J dropped 1; count of bases not matched to a gene: 6. Germline CDR1 is SGDLS and CDR2 is YYNGEE. This CDR3 is CASSAKAGGGTDTQYF. DNA for the CDR3: TGTGCCAGCAGCGCCAAAGCGGGGGGCGGCACAGATACGCAGTATTTT.

This clone was detected only a few times. The rearrangement uses TRBV6-5 and TRBJ1-2, with 9 positions matching TRBD1. The V and J ends lost 2 bases and 6 bases, in that order; junction bases with no gene match: 7. The CDR3 length is 15 residues. Germline V CDR1 and CDR2: MNHEY, SVGAGI. The CDR3 nucleotides read TGTGCCAGCAGTTACACCTACAGGGGGCTAGATGGCTACACCTTC. Residues: CASSYTYRGLDGYTF.

This chain uses TRBV7-2 with TRBJ2-3, with D perhaps TRBD1 (5 bases). CDR1 SGHTA and CDR2 FQGNSA come from the germline V gene. With 2 bases removed from V and 0 bases from J, the gap between germline ends came to 9 bases. The CDR3 is 15 amino acids. CDR3 loop: CASSLRQGSTDTQYF. CDR3 in DNA: TGTGCCAGCAGCTTAAGGCAGGGAAGCACAGATACGCAGTATTTT. Full variable domain (rest looked up from reference TRBV7-2 and TRBJ2-3): GAGVSQSPSNKVTEKGKDVELRCDPISGHTALYWYRQSLGQGLEFLIYFQGNSAPDKSGLPSDRFSAERTGGSVSTLTIQRTQQEDSAVYLCASSLRQGSTDTQYFGPGTRLTVL.

This chain links TRBV27 with TRBJ1-2; 9 bases are a match to TRBD1. Trimming at V came to 5 bases and at J to 6 bases, leaving 10 bases not matched to a gene. This CDR3 is 15 amino acids long. Germline values: CDR1 MNHEY, CDR2 SMNVEV (reference sequence). The CDR3 nucleotides are TGTGCCAGCAGTCCACCGGGACAGGGACTGGATGGCTACACCTTC. Residues: CASSPPGQGLDGYTF.

The gene calls are TRBV30 and TRBJ2-7, with 7 bases aligning to TRBD1. There are 16 residues in the CDR3. The V gene's germline CDR1 is GTSNPN and CDR2 SVGIG (reference sequence). After removal of 2 bases from V and 1 base from J, the junction contained 11 bases not matched to a gene. As DNA, the CDR3 is TGTGCCTGGAGTCCACCAAAACAGGGGAGATCCTACGAGCAGTACTTC. Amino acids: CAWSPPKQGRSYEQYF.

The gene calls are TRBV6-1 and TRBJ2-3; D is unresolved. From germline, CDR1 is MNHNS and CDR2 SASEGT. The CDR3 extends over 13 amino acids. V was pared by 6 bases and J by 8 bases, with 15 bases between. DNA of the CDR3: TGTGCCAGCAGAGAAATTAGCCCCACTACGCAGTATTTT. It specifies CASREISPTTQYF.

This chain joins TRBV11-2 and TRBJ2-3; 7 bases are a match to TRBD1. The CDR3 covers 15 residues. Trimming took 3 bases from V and 2 from J; bases not matched to a gene: 5. Per germline, CDR1 SGHAT and CDR2 FQNNGV. CDR3: CASSFTGDPTDTQYF. DNA for the CDR3: TGTGCCAGCAGCTTTACAGGGGACCCCACAGATACGCAGTATTTT.

The V call is TRBV7-2, the J call TRBJ1-4; the D is unclear. The CDR3 spans 11 residues. Germline CDR1 and CDR2: SGHTA and FQGNSA. Trimming took off 5 bases at V and 5 bases at J, with 3 bases between the two ends. CDR3 DNA sequence: TGTGCCAGCAGCCCAAATGAAAAACTGTTTTTT. The encoded protein is CASSPNEKLFF.

This clone came up a few times. This chain's CDR3 is CAWSEDPPPPPRQGLDTQYF. CDR3 bases: TGTGCCTGGAGTGAGGACCCCCCGCCCCCCCCTCGACAGGGGTTAGATACGCAGTATTTT. J is TRBJ2-3 and V is TRBV30; 8 nucleotides line up with TRBD1. The CDR3 has 20 amino acids. V trimming: 1 base; J trimming: 5 bases; junction bases outside the gene matches: 23. CDR1 and CDR2 from the germline V gene are GTSNPN and SVGIG (reference sequence).

V is TRBV12-5 and J is TRBJ1-1; maybe TRBD1 (5 bases). CDR1 LGHNT and CDR2 FRNRAP come from the germline V gene. The germline V and J ends were trimmed by 0 bases and 3 bases, with 17 bases remaining between them. The CDR3 length is 17 residues. In DNA, the CDR3 is TGTGCTAGTGGTTTGGTACCCTCGGGGGAAAGAGACACTGAAGCTTTCTTT. Translation gives CASGLVPSGERDTEAFF.

Points on this clone: One end of the junction is discordant with germline, which a read error may explain. Distinct nucleotide sequences in the sample also encode this CDR3. This chain connects TRBV6-1 to TRBJ1-6; 10 nucleotides line up with TRBD1. Germline values: CDR1 MNHNS, CDR2 SASEGT. This CDR3 has 17 amino acids. CDR3 bases: TGTGCCAGCAGTGAGGACAGGGGGGGCTCCTATAATTCCCCCCTCCACTTT. It yields the protein CASSEDRGGSYNSPLHF.

J is TRBJ1-2 and V is TRBV29-1; 8 bases map to TRBD1. CDR3 length: 14 residues. Trimming at V came to 3 bases and at J to 4 bases, leaving 7 bases not matched to a gene. Looked up from germline, CDR1 is SQVTM and CDR2 is ANQGSEA. CDR3 sequence: CSVDIGQGPYGYTF. The DNA of the CDR3 is TGCAGCGTTGATATAGGACAGGGCCCCTATGGCTACACCTTC.

The V call is TRBV21-1, the J call TRBJ1-2. TRBV21-1 is a known pseudogene. CDR3 size: 13 residues. The CDR3 region has the DNA TGTGCCAGCAACCGGGAGTTTCGCTATGGCTACACCTTC. Its translation: CASNREFRYGYTF.

V usage is TRBV5-1 and J usage is TRBJ1-2; 9 nucleotides align to TRBD1. Germline V CDR1 and CDR2: SGHRS, YFSETQ. V lost 0 bases to trimming and J lost 8 bases; unmatched junction nucleotides: 11. The CDR3 spans 16 residues. The DNA for the CDR3 is TGCGCCAGCAGCTTGGCCAATCGTAGGGACAGGGACGGCTACACCTTC. The encoded protein is CASSLANRRDRDGYTF.